This T cell receptor (beta chain) stems from a study of blood T cell repertoires in COVID-19. This clone came up once. The CDR3 sequence is 13 residues long. The germline gives CDR1 MNHEY, CDR2 SVGAGI. V lost 5 bases to trimming and J lost 3 bases, with 10 bases between them. Here immunoSEQ multiplex PCR was the method, and the copy in TCRdb shows in-frame clones only, minus some. The table shows under 500,000 clones, with more than 80% occurring only once. Input material: PBMCs or T cells enriched from blood (not recorded which). The clonotype originates from a man younger than 40 who had recovered from COVID-19. The chain joins TRBV6-5 to TRBJ1-1, with a possible D match to TRBD1 (5 bases). CDR3 nucleotides: TGTGCCAGCAGTAGCGACAGAGACACTGAAGCTTTCTTT. Its protein product is CASSSDRDTEAFF.